The 24 T cell receptor beta chains below come from one sample, sequenced in a study of technical replicates of blood from a few donors. TCRdb's table, derived via immunoSEQ multiplex PCR, lists solely in-frame clones and lacks some. Among fewer than 90,000 clones listed, about 92% were seen once. The sample taken for sequencing was T cells isolated from PBMCs. These receptors came from a human donor in good health.

The genes are TRBV9 and TRBJ2-5, with TRBD1 identical over 7 bases. The junction had 5 bases not matched to a gene; V was cut back by 7 bases and J by 5 bases. The CDR3 loop spans 12 amino acids. Looked up from germline, CDR1 is SGDLS and CDR2 is YYNGEE. CDR3 nucleotide sequence: TGTGCCAGCTTAGACAGGGTCGAGACCCAGTACTTC. Residues: CASLDRVETQYF. The whole variable domain, filled in from reference TRBV9 and TRBJ2-5, reads DSGVTQTPKHLITATGQRVTLRCSPRSGDLSVYWYQQSLDQGLQFLIQYYNGEERAKGNILERFSAQQFPDLHSELNLSSLELGDSALYFCASLDRVETQYFGPGTRLLVL.

J is TRBJ2-7 and V is TRBV5-1; tentatively, D is TRBD1 (6 bases). V dropped 4 bases and J dropped 3 bases, with 20 bases sitting between them. This CDR3 contains 16 residues. CDR1 is SGHRS and CDR2 is YFSETQ in the germline V gene. CDR3 protein: CASSPRGRGEDYEQYF. CDR3 nucleotides: TGCGCCAGCAGCCCAAGGGGCAGGGGAGAGGACTACGAGCAGTACTTC.

The chain combines TRBV6-1 with TRBJ2-5, with TRBD2 matching over 8 bases. The CDR3 loop spans 14 amino acids. V shed 6 bases, J shed 1 base, and the junction held 4 bases outside the gene matches. From germline, CDR1 is MNHNS and CDR2 SASEGT. The CDR3 DNA is TGTGCCAGCAGCGATCTAGCGGGCCAAGAGACCCAGTACTTC. It encodes CASSDLAGQETQYF.

The chain couples TRBV19 to TRBJ1-5, with 7 bases identical to TRBD1. This CDR3 has 18 amino acids. The germline V gene encodes CDR1 LNHDA and CDR2 SQIVND (reference sequence). The J segment lost 1 base and the V segment lost 6 bases, leaving 15 bases of the junction unmatched. The CDR3 is CASRARGQLLWSNQPQHF. CDR3 bases: TGTGCCAGTAGAGCTCGGGGACAGCTCCTGTGGAGCAATCAGCCCCAGCATTTT.

This clone was detected only a few times. The rearrangement joins TRBV7-9 to TRBJ1-5; D remains unclear. Germline V gives CDR1 SEHNR, CDR2 FQNEAQ (reference sequence). The CDR3 has 12 residues. Trimming took 4 bases from V and 6 from J, leaving 7 bases between them. The CDR3 coding sequence is TGTGCCAGCAGCTCCCAATTTCAGCCCCAGCATTTT. Protein product: CASSSQFQPQHF.

V usage is TRBV6-6 and J usage is TRBJ1-4; a weak D match, TRBD1 (6 bases). The length of the CDR3 is 13 residues. Germline V gene sequence: CDR1 MNHNY, CDR2 SVGAGI (reference sequence). V was shortened by 7 bases and J by 12 bases, with 18 bases between the two germline ends. CDR3 nucleotide sequence: TGTGCCAGCAACCAAGGGGGGGCCGATGAACTGTTTTTT. Translation: CASNQGGADELFF.

The rearrangement uses TRBV5-4 and TRBJ1-2, with a tentative D call TRBD1 (5 bases). The length of the CDR3 is 15 residues. The V end was cut by 3 bases, the J end by 1 base, with 13 bases between. Germline V CDR1 and CDR2: SGHNT, YYREEE (reference sequence). CDR3 protein: CASSSPGQGNYGYTF. For the CDR3, the DNA is TGTGCCAGCAGCTCCCCTGGCCAGGGTAACTATGGCTACACCTTC.

This chain connects TRBV5-4 to TRBJ2-1, with D possibly matching TRBD2 (6 bases). This CDR3 comprises 14 residues. V gave up 3 bases and J gave up 5 bases, with 12 bases separating them. From germline, CDR1 is SGHNT and CDR2 YYREEE (reference sequence). The CDR3 bases are TGTGCCAGCAGCTCGGCAGCGGGCAACAATGAGCAGTTCTTC. Encoded protein: CASSSAAGNNEQFF.

The chain couples TRBV28 to TRBJ2-1, with D unresolved. The CDR3 is 12 residues long. Germline CDR1 MDHEN, CDR2 SYDVKM. The V gene lost 10 bases and the J gene lost 1 base, with 8 bases spanning the gap. The CDR3 reads CATYRSYNEQFF. CDR3 nucleotides: TGTGCCACTTACAGATCCTACAATGAGCAGTTCTTC.

In its sample, this clone was seen a few times. The chain carries TRBV7-9 and TRBJ2-1; D gene ambiguous. V dropped 1 base and J dropped 10 bases, with 8 bases sitting between them. There are 12 residues in the CDR3. Per germline, CDR1 SEHNR and CDR2 FQNEAQ (reference sequence). The CDR3 sequence is CASSLVAGEQFF. The CDR3 DNA reads as TGTGCCAGCAGCTTAGTTGCCGGGGAGCAGTTCTTC.

The chain joins TRBV27 to TRBJ1-1; 10 bases are a match to TRBD1. The CDR3 sequence is 13 residues long. With V trimmed by 8 bases and J by 6 bases, 6 bases remained unmatched. Germline CDR1 reads MNHEY; CDR2 reads SMNVEV (reference sequence). The CDR3: CASLDRGRSEAFF. CDR3 nucleotides: TGTGCCAGCTTGGACAGGGGGAGGTCTGAAGCTTTCTTT.

This clone was seen just once. The chain recombines TRBV6-1 with TRBJ1-1, with D maybe TRBD1 (5 bases). The CDR3 runs to 13 residues. V was shortened by 8 bases and J by 1 base, with 11 bases between the two germline ends. The germline CDR1 and CDR2 sequences are MNHNS and SASEGT. The CDR3 sequence is CASGGGPNTEAFF. The CDR3 bases are TGTGCCAGCGGGGGAGGGCCGAACACTGAAGCTTTCTTT.

The J gene is TRBJ2-7, the V gene TRBV28; 7 bases map to TRBD1. The CDR3 length is 13 residues. V gave up 5 bases and J gave up 3 bases; unmatched junction bases: 4. The germline V gene has CDR1 MDHEN and CDR2 SYDVKM. The CDR3 spells CASSPGQIYEQYF. DNA of the CDR3: TGTGCCAGCAGTCCGGGACAGATCTACGAGCAGTACTTC.

The chain couples TRBV28 to TRBJ2-3, with 7 bases lining up with TRBD1. V was pared by 3 bases and J by 1 base, with 4 bases of the junction left unmatched. Germline V gene lookup returns CDR1 MDHEN and CDR2 SYDVKM. The CDR3 covers 15 residues. The CDR3 DNA reads TGTGCCAGCAGTTTTAAGGGGGCTGGCACAGATACGCAGTATTTT. Translation gives CASSFKGAGTDTQYF.

The chain links TRBV29-1 to TRBJ2-5, with 10 bases fitting TRBD2. J lost 4 bases, V lost 3 bases, and 23 bases had no gene match. CDR3 length: 20 residues. Germline V gene sequence: CDR1 SQVTM, CDR2 ANQGSEA. In DNA, the CDR3 is TGCAGCGTTGATGGACCCCCAGGTTTGCCAGCGGGAGGGCCTGGAGAGACCCAGTACTTC. Protein product: CSVDGPPGLPAGGPGETQYF. Full variable domain (rest looked up from reference TRBV29-1 and TRBJ2-5): SAVISQKPSRDICQRGTSLTIQCQVDSQVTMMFWYRQQPGQSLTLIATANQGSEATYESGFVIDKFPISRPNLTFSTLTVSNMSPEDSSIYLCSVDGPPGLPAGGPGETQYFGPGTRLLVL.

J is TRBJ2-1 and V is TRBV20-1, with 8 bases matching TRBD2. The germline gives CDR1 DFQATT, CDR2 SNEGSKA (reference sequence). CDR3 length: 11 amino acids. V dropped 5 bases and J dropped 10; count of bases not matched to a gene: 4. The CDR3 sequence: CSAPGTREQFF. CDR3 sequence (DNA): TGCAGTGCTCCCGGGACTAGGGAGCAGTTCTTC.

J is TRBJ1-2 and V is TRBV19, with 8 bases aligning to TRBD1. Germline V gene lookup returns CDR1 LNHDA and CDR2 SQIVND (reference sequence). The CDR3 has 14 amino acids. V lost 4 bases to trimming and J lost 2 bases; unmatched junction nucleotides: 3. CDR3 region: CASSNGQGNYGYTF. CDR3 nucleotide sequence: TGTGCCAGTAGTAATGGACAGGGCAACTATGGCTACACCTTC. Full variable domain (missing parts from reference TRBV19 and TRBJ1-2): DGGITQSPKYLFRKEGQNVTLSCEQNLNHDAMYWYRQDPGQGLRLIYYSQIVNDFQKGDIAEGYSVSREKKESFPLTVTSAQKNPTAFYLCASSNGQGNYGYTFGSGTRLTVV.

The chain is built from TRBV28 and TRBJ2-7; D remains unclear. Looked up from germline, CDR1 is MDHEN and CDR2 is SYDVKM. V gave up 1 base and J gave up 4 bases, with 5 bases separating them. This CDR3 region has 12 residues. CDR3 amino acids: CASSLYMYEQYF. In DNA, the CDR3 is TGTGCCAGCAGTTTATATATGTACGAGCAGTACTTC.

This rearrangement joins TRBV28 to TRBJ1-1; tentative D call: TRBD1 (6 bases). Germline CDR1 reads MDHEN; CDR2 reads SYDVKM. Between the trimmed V and J ends, which lost 3 bases and 4 bases, there was a span of 15 bases. The CDR3 contains 15 residues. The CDR3 nucleotides are TGTGCCAGCAGTTTGGGGGGGGCGGTGAGCACTGAAGCTTTCTTT. Its translation is CASSLGGAVSTEAFF.

The rearrangement uses TRBV6-1 and TRBJ1-2, with TRBD1 matching over 8 bases. J was trimmed by 4 bases and V by 2 bases; bases with no gene match: 9. This CDR3 region has 16 residues. In germline, CDR1 is MNHNS, CDR2 SASEGT. The CDR3 coding sequence is TGTGCCAGCAGTGAATTTTCCCAGGGGGCCAGCTATGGCTACACCTTC. This codes for CASSEFSQGASYGYTF.

The V and J genes are TRBV10-3 and TRBJ2-7; 7 bases align to TRBD1. Germline CDR1 and CDR2: ENHRY and SYGVKD. J lost 0 bases, V lost 3 bases, and 14 bases had no gene match. This CDR3 region has 18 residues. The DNA of the CDR3 is TGTGCCATCAGTGAATCTAATCCGGGACAGACCTTCTCCTACGAGCAGTACTTC. It translates to CAISESNPGQTFSYEQYF.

This rearrangement joins TRBV5-4 to TRBJ1-2; tentative D call: TRBD1 (5 bases). The V gene's germline CDR1 is SGHNT and CDR2 YYREEE (reference sequence). Trimming shortened V by 1 base and J by 2 bases, and 18 bases separated the two germline ends. The CDR3 covers 17 residues. CDR3 DNA: TGTGCCAGCAGCTTGAACGCCCGTGTGCAGGGAAACTATGGCTACACCTTC. Translation: CASSLNARVQGNYGYTF.

As DNA, the CDR3 is TGTGCCAGCAGTGAACAGGGAACCGGGGAGCTGTTTTTT. It specifies CASSEQGTGELFF. The chain carries TRBV6-1 and TRBJ2-2, with D perhaps matching TRBD1 (5 bases). Germline CDR1 MNHNS, CDR2 SASEGT. Trimming removed 2 bases at V and 5 bases at J, with 6 bases between. This CDR3 spans 13 amino acids.

This clone came up a few times. This chain connects TRBV7-3 to TRBJ2-7, with 10 bases identical to TRBD2. Germline CDR1 and CDR2: SGHTA and FQGTGA. CDR3 length: 15 amino acids. With 5 bases clipped from V and 2 bases from J, the junction kept 6 bases outside the gene matches. The CDR3 DNA follows: TGTGCCAGCAGCCATAGCGGGGGGATACCCTACGAGCAGTACTTC. Translating gives CASSHSGGIPYEQYF.